Listed below are T cell receptor beta chains from one sample, sequenced in a study of T cell responses to AZD1222 COVID-19 vaccine. Data came from immunoSEQ multiplex PCR; TCRdb stores just in-frame clones and leaves some out. This sample has 110,000 to 150,000 clones, with 88% found just once. The source material was peripheral blood, sampled 28 days after the second AZD1222 dose. The receptors derive from an adult who received the AZD1222 COVID-19 vaccine. CDR3s include the opening cysteine and the closing phenylalanine or tryptophan. D genes are given only for firm matches. Where a row states a size, it is once, few, many or the class of an expanded clone; other rows omit it.

size: NA
J: TRBJ2-2
D: NA
V: TRBV28
CDR3: CASSANAIYSGELFF
DNA: TGTGCCAGCAGCGCCAATGCCATTTACTCCGGGGAGCTGTTTTTT

size: once
J: TRBJ1-1
D: NA
V: TRBV28
CDR3: CASSRKTQVTSRAFF
DNA: TGTGCCAGCAGTCGTAAAACCCAGGTTACGTCCAGAGCTTTCTTT

size: NA
J: TRBJ2-7
D: TRBD2
V: TRBV5-6
CDR3: CASSFGTSGGAKQYF
DNA: TGTGCCAGCAGTTTCGGGACTAGCGGGGGGGCCAAGCAGTACTTC

size: few
J: TRBJ2-7
D: NA
V: TRBV28
CDR3: CASSFPRTRRIYSYEQYF
DNA: TGTGCCAGCAGTTTCCCCCGGACGCGGAGAATTTACTCCTACGAGCAGTACTTC

size: NA
J: TRBJ2-7
D: NA
V: TRBV5-1
CDR3: CASSLKAGHYEQYF
DNA: TGCGCCAGCAGCTTGAAAGCGGGACACTACGAGCAGTACTTC

size: few
J: TRBJ2-7
D: NA
V: TRBV28
CDR3: CASKNRQPTLYEQYF
DNA: TGTGCCAGCAAAAATCGACAGCCGACCCTCTACGAGCAGTACTTC

size: NA
J: TRBJ2-6
D: NA
V: TRBV9
CDR3: CASSAEGSFPALTF
DNA: TGTGCCAGCAGCGCCGAGGGGTCCTTCCCGGCACTGACTTTC

size: few
J: TRBJ1-1
D: NA
V: TRBV20-1
CDR3: CSASTDYSEAFF
DNA: TGCAGTGCTAGTACAGACTACTCTGAAGCTTTCTTT

size: NA
J: TRBJ2-7
D: NA
V: TRBV11-2
CDR3: CASSFEAGRNYEQYF
DNA: TGTGCCAGCAGCTTTGAAGCGGGCAGAAACTACGAGCAGTACTTC

size: NA
J: TRBJ1-4
D: NA
V: TRBV21-1
CDR3: CASSKTGTTLRNEKLFF
DNA: TGTGCCAGCAGCAAAACCGGGACAACCCTTAGGAATGAAAAACTGTTTTTT

size: NA
J: TRBJ2-1
D: TRBD2
V: TRBV4-3
CDR3: CASSQAFGEGHNEQFF
DNA: TGCGCCAGCAGCCAAGCTTTCGGGGAGGGCCACAATGAGCAGTTCTTC